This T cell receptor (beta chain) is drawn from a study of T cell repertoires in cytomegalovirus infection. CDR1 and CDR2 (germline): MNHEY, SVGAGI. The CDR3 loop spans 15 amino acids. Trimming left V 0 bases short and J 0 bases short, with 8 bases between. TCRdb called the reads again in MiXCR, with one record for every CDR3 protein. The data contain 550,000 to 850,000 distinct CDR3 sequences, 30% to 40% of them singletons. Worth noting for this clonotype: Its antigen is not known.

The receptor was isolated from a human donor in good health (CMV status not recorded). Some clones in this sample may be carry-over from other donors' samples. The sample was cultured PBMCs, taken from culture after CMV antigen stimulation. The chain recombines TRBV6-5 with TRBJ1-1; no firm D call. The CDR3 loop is CASSYSIVVNTEAFF. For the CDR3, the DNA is TGTGCCAGCAGTTACTCGATTGTAGTGAACACTGAAGCTTTCTTT.